One sample yielded the 30 T cell receptor beta chains listed below, sequenced in a study of blood T cell repertoires in COVID-19. The assay was immunoSEQ multiplex PCR, and TCRdb's table has in-frame clones only and misses some. The data hold 25,000 to 40,000 clones, with 85% observed a single time. Sequenced material: peripheral blood. The receptors here all came from a woman aged 55-70 years with active COVID-19.

This sequence joins TRBV3-1 (or the pseudogene TRBV3-2) and TRBJ2-6; 7 nucleotides match TRBD1. There are 17 residues in the CDR3. Germline lookup yields CDR1 LGHDT and CDR2 YNNKEL (reference sequence). The V gene end was trimmed by 1 base and the J gene end by 1 base; junction bases not matched to a gene: 4. CDR3 DNA sequence: TGTGCCAGCAGCCAAGTCGGGACAGTGTCTGGGGCCAACGTCCTGACTTTC. Translation gives CASSQVGTVSGANVLTF.

The J gene is TRBJ1-2, the V gene TRBV2, with D uncertain. V was pared by 3 bases and J by 4 bases, with 9 bases between. CDR3 length equals 13 residues. Per germline, CDR1 SNHLY and CDR2 FYNNEI. The CDR3 here is CASSDVMSYGYTF. As DNA, the CDR3 is TGTGCCAGCAGTGACGTCATGAGCTATGGCTACACCTTC. The entire variable domain, with the rest obtained from reference TRBV2 and TRBJ1-2, is as follows: EPEVTQTPSHQVTQMGQEVILRCVPISNHLYFYWYRQILGQKVEFLVSFYNNEISEKSEIFDDQFSVERPDGSNFTLKIRSTKLEDSAMYFCASSDVMSYGYTFGSGTRLTVV.

This chain joins TRBV28 and TRBJ1-4, with TRBD1 matching over 10 bases. Germline CDR1 reads MDHEN; CDR2 reads SYDVKM. The CDR3 consists of 14 residues. Losses at the gene ends were 4 bases for V and 8 bases for J; bases not matched to a gene: 4. The CDR3 DNA follows: TGTGCCAGCAGTTCGGGACAGGGGAACGAAAAACTGTTTTTT. It translates to CASSSGQGNEKLFF. The full variable domain, rest sourced from reference TRBV28 and TRBJ1-4, is DVKVTQSSRYLVKRTGEKVFLECVQDMDHENMFWYRQDPGLGLRLIYFSYDVKMKEKGDIPEGYSVSREKKERFSLILESASTNQTSMYLCASSSGQGNEKLFFGSGTQLSVL.

V and J are TRBV5-8 and TRBJ2-1; perhaps TRBD2 as D (5 bases). Germline CDR1 SGHTS, CDR2 YDEGEE. Trimming cost V 5 bases and J 4 bases, with 16 bases left between them. This CDR3 spans 15 amino acids. CDR3 DNA sequence: TGTGCCAGCAGTTCAACTAGATACCTTTACAATGAGCAGTTCTTC. It specifies CASSSTRYLYNEQFF.

This clone was recorded once. J is TRBJ2-5 and V is TRBV18, with D uncertain. The CDR3 is made up of 13 amino acids. CDR1 and CDR2 (germline): KGHSH, LQKENI. V lost 1 base, J lost 3 bases, and 6 bases lay in between. The CDR3 sequence: CASSPLAKETQYF. The CDR3, as DNA: TGTGCCAGCTCACCACTGGCAAAAGAGACCCAGTACTTC.

The V and J genes are TRBV11-2 and TRBJ2-2; no clear D gene. Trimming cost V 5 bases and J 6 bases, with 10 bases left between them. This CDR3 has 13 residues. The germline CDR1 and CDR2 sequences are SGHAT and FQNNGV. The CDR3 here is CASSPSRAGELFF. The CDR3 nucleotides are TGTGCCAGCAGCCCCTCGCGTGCCGGGGAGCTGTTTTTT.

The V and J genes are TRBV9 and TRBJ1-1, with 7 bases identical to TRBD1. With 0 bases clipped from V and 2 bases from J, the junction kept 10 bases outside the gene matches. The length of the CDR3 is 17 residues. Germline CDR1 reads SGDLS; CDR2 reads YYNGEE. The chain's CDR3 is CASSVGKRDSLNTEAFF. CDR3 nucleotide sequence: TGTGCCAGCAGCGTAGGTAAACGGGACAGCCTAAACACTGAAGCTTTCTTT.

This clone has a single count. J is TRBJ1-1 and V is TRBV30; a weak D match, TRBD1 (6 bases). Trimming pared 0 bases from V and 3 bases from J, leaving 17 bases between. The CDR3 has 16 amino acids. CDR1 and CDR2 (germline): GTSNPN, SVGIG (reference sequence). The CDR3 nucleotides read TGTGCCTGGAGTGTACGATTTGGGGGCGCGGACACTGAAGCTTTCTTT. Translated, it gives CAWSVRFGGADTEAFF.

This chain uses TRBV19 with TRBJ2-7, with 8 nucleotides matching TRBD1. The V segment lost 4 bases and the J segment 3 bases; nucleotides outside the gene matches: 11. Germline loops: CDR1 LNHDA, CDR2 SQIVND (reference sequence). The CDR3 contains 16 residues. Here the CDR3 reads CASSRGSGTGGYEQYF. In nucleotides, the CDR3 is TGTGCCAGTAGTAGGGGATCCGGGACAGGAGGCTACGAGCAGTACTTC.

This chain joins TRBV2 and TRBJ2-2; a weak D match, TRBD2 (6 bases). V lost 7 bases and J 4 bases, leaving 13 bases between the germline ends. The CDR3 loop spans 14 amino acids. Germline CDR1 is SNHLY and CDR2 is FYNNEI. The CDR3 DNA reads TGTGCCAGCAACCGGAGGGGACCCACCGGGGAGCTGTTTTTT. Protein product: CASNRRGPTGELFF.

The chain has TRBV9 and TRBJ2-7, with 8 bases matching TRBD1. CDR1 SGDLS and CDR2 YYNGEE come from the germline V gene. The ends lost 4 bases at V and 1 base at J; junction bases unmatched: 7. The CDR3 loop spans 15 amino acids. CDR3 region: CASSLGQGLSYEQYF. CDR3 nucleotides: TGTGCCAGCAGCTTAGGACAGGGCCTGTCCTACGAGCAGTACTTC.

The gene calls are TRBV4-1 and TRBJ2-1, with 9 bases lining up with TRBD2. V trimming: 1 base; J trimming: 6 bases; junction bases outside the gene matches: 4. The germline CDR1 and CDR2 sequences are MGHRA and YSYEKL. This CDR3 is 15 amino acids long. The CDR3 reads CASSQGGRASNEQFF. The CDR3 DNA is TGCGCCAGCAGCCAAGGCGGGAGGGCCAGCAATGAGCAGTTCTTC.

J is TRBJ2-3 and V is TRBV5-1; 12 positions match TRBD2. This CDR3 has 18 amino acids. The V and J ends lost 0 bases and 1 base, in that order; junction bases with no gene match: 6. In germline, CDR1 is SGHRS, CDR2 YFSETQ. DNA for the CDR3: TGCGCCAGCAGCTTGGCCCCGCGGACTAGCGGGGGCACAGATACGCAGTATTTT. Translation: CASSLAPRTSGGTDTQYF.

The chain has TRBV2 and TRBJ2-1, with 11 bases that match TRBD1. J lost 7 bases, V lost 9 bases, and 5 bases had no gene match. Germline V CDR1 and CDR2: SNHLY, FYNNEI. The CDR3 runs 13 residues. The CDR3 loop is CASSGQGVNEQFF. As DNA, the CDR3 is TGTGCCAGTTCGGGACAGGGGGTGAATGAGCAGTTCTTC.

The V call is TRBV11-2, the J call TRBJ2-5; 7 bases align to TRBD2. CDR1 SGHAT and CDR2 FQNNGV come from the germline V gene. V lost 2 bases to trimming and J lost 1 base; unmatched junction nucleotides: 1. The CDR3 is 14 residues long. The DNA of the CDR3 is TGTGCCAGCAGCTTATGGGGGGGCCAAGAGACCCAGTACTTC. Its translation is CASSLWGGQETQYF.

This clone was seen just once. The chain combines TRBV27 with TRBJ2-5; D is unresolved. Germline CDR1 is MNHEY and CDR2 is SMNVEV (reference sequence). The V end was cut by 0 bases, the J end by 4 bases, with 9 bases between. The CDR3 runs 14 residues. In nucleotides, the CDR3 is TGTGCCAGCAGTTTATCAGGCAGAGGAGAGACCCAGTACTTC. This codes for CASSLSGRGETQYF.

The chain couples TRBV5-1 to TRBJ2-1, with a tentative D call TRBD1 (7 bases). The CDR3 covers 16 residues. The ends were cut back, 4 bases at V and 0 bases at J, with 14 bases in the middle. Germline V gene data show CDR1 as SGHRS and CDR2 as YFSETQ. The CDR3 DNA is TGCGCCAGCAGCGGGGGGACAGTTACCTCCTACAATGAGCAGTTCTTC. Amino acid sequence: CASSGGTVTSYNEQFF. The entire variable domain, with the rest obtained from reference TRBV5-1 and TRBJ2-1, is as follows: KAGVTQTPRYLIKTRGQQVTLSCSPISGHRSVSWYQQTPGQGLQFLFEYFSETQRNKGNFPGRFSGRQFSNSRSEMNVSTLELGDSALYLCASSGGTVTSYNEQFFGPGTRLTVL.

The chain joins TRBV4-2 to TRBJ2-1; 7 positions match TRBD2. CDR3 length: 17 amino acids. The V gene end was trimmed by 1 base and the J gene end by 2 bases; junction bases not matched to a gene: 8. In germline, CDR1 is LGHNA, CDR2 YNFKEQ. DNA for the CDR3: TGTGCCAGCAGCCAAGGACGGGGGACTACAGCCTACAATGAGCAGTTCTTC. Translating it yields CASSQGRGTTAYNEQFF.

The V call is TRBV2, the J call TRBJ2-5; 10 bases are shared with TRBD2. V trimming: 4 bases; J trimming: 5 bases; junction bases outside the gene matches: 10. The germline CDR1 and CDR2 sequences are SNHLY and FYNNEI. The CDR3 has 16 amino acids. CDR3 DNA sequence: TGTGCCAGCAGTGCGGCCCTAGCGGGGGCGACGGAGACCCAGTACTTC. It codes for CASSAALAGATETQYF.

The rearrangement links TRBV11-1 to TRBJ2-2, with D maybe TRBD1 (6 bases). CDR1 is SGHAT, CDR2 FQDESV, per germline (reference sequence). The CDR3 contains 13 residues. V was clipped by 5 bases and J by 10 bases, with 14 bases between them. As DNA, the CDR3 is TGTGCCAGCAGCCTACCTACAGGGATGGAGCTGTTTTTT. Its protein is CASSLPTGMELFF. The full variable domain, in which reference TRBV11-1 and TRBJ2-2 provide the parts outside the CDR3, is EAEVAQSPRYKITEKSQAVAFWCDPISGHATLYWYRQILGQGPELLVQFQDESVVDDSQLPKDRFSAERLKGVDSTLKIQPAELGDSAMYLCASSLPTGMELFFGEGSRLTVL.

The chain uses TRBV11-2 and TRBJ2-7; the match to TRBD1 covers 10 bases. The CDR3 runs 13 residues. Germline CDR1 and CDR2: SGHAT and FQNNGV. With V trimmed by 6 bases and J by 7 bases, 6 bases remained unmatched. Here the CDR3 reads CASRLGTGVEQYF. The CDR3 DNA is TGTGCCAGCAGATTGGGGACAGGGGTTGAGCAGTACTTC.

V usage is TRBV6-5 and J usage is TRBJ2-1; weak D call: TRBD2 (5 bases). Germline V lookup: CDR1 MNHEY, CDR2 SVGAGI. V lost 7 bases, J lost 0 bases, and 10 bases lay in between. The CDR3 consists of 14 residues. CDR3 coding DNA: TGTGCCAGCACCCAGAGGGACTCCTACAATGAGCAGTTCTTC. Translating it yields CASTQRDSYNEQFF.

This sequence joins TRBV14 and TRBJ2-2; possibly TRBD1 for D (5 bases). This CDR3 is built from 17 residues. V was trimmed by 4 bases and J by 0 bases, leaving 15 bases between them. The germline V gene encodes CDR1 SGHDN and CDR2 FVKESK. CDR3 sequence (DNA): TGTGCCAGCAGCCCAAACAGGAGTCCCGCGAACACCGGGGAGCTGTTTTTT. It translates to CASSPNRSPANTGELFF.

This chain joins TRBV28 and TRBJ1-1; TRBD1 is a possible D gene (5 bases). Trimming shortened V by 6 bases and J by 12 bases, and 20 bases separated the two germline ends. The CDR3 extends over 13 amino acids. Germline V gene data show CDR1 as MDHEN and CDR2 as SYDVKM. The CDR3 DNA follows: TGTGCCAGCAGGGTTACGGGTGCGGGGGTCTCTTTCTTT. It is translated as CASRVTGAGVSFF.

The chain uses TRBV27 and TRBJ1-2; D is unclear. The CDR3 contains 13 residues. V was cut by 5 bases and J by 4 bases, with 11 bases left in between. Germline CDR1 MNHEY, CDR2 SMNVEV (reference sequence). This CDR3 reads CASSPAGFYGYTF. The CDR3, as DNA: TGTGCCAGCAGTCCGGCAGGTTTCTATGGCTACACCTTC.

J is TRBJ2-7 and V is TRBV7-8; D is undetermined. Germline V gene sequence: CDR1 SGHVS, CDR2 FQNEAQ. The CDR3 consists of 14 residues. V dropped 1 base and J dropped 3 bases, with 10 bases sitting between them. CDR3 region: CASSLGPSLYEQYF. In DNA form, the CDR3 reads TGTGCCAGCAGCTTAGGGCCCTCGCTCTACGAGCAGTACTTC.

This chain uses TRBV2 with TRBJ1-3; D unclear. CDR3 size: 15 residues. Germline CDR1 reads SNHLY; CDR2 reads FYNNEI. Trimming took off 1 base at V and 1 base at J, with 8 bases between the two ends. CDR3 DNA: TGTGCCAGCAGTGAAGGTTGGAGTTCTGGAAACACCATATATTTT. Residues: CASSEGWSSGNTIYF.

CDR3 bases: TGTGCCAGCAGCTTAGTAAGCGGGAGCTACGAGCAGTACTTC. Translated: CASSLVSGSYEQYF. V and J are TRBV11-2 and TRBJ2-7; 8 nucleotides align to TRBD2. There are 14 residues in the CDR3. Germline V lookup: CDR1 SGHAT, CDR2 FQNNGV. The V and J ends lost 1 base and 3 bases, in that order; junction bases with no gene match: 2.

This clone showed up just a few times. This sequence joins TRBV3-1 (or the pseudogene TRBV3-2) and TRBJ1-5, with D unclear. Germline V gene sequence: CDR1 LGHDT, CDR2 YNNKEL (reference sequence). CDR3 length: 15 residues. V lost 5 bases to trimming and J lost 1 base, with 12 bases between them. CDR3 sequence reads: CASSWGGVSNQPQHF. The DNA for the CDR3 is TGTGCCAGCAGCTGGGGAGGAGTCAGCAATCAGCCCCAGCATTTT.

This clone showed up just once. The chain uses TRBV7-7 and TRBJ2-2, with 8 bases matching TRBD1. The trim removed 5 bases at V and 4 bases at J, leaving 9 bases unmatched. The CDR3 totals 16 residues. CDR1 and CDR2 from the germline V gene are SSHAT and FNYEAQ (reference sequence). DNA for the CDR3: TGTGCCAGCAGCCCAGCAGGGGGCCGGGTCACCGGGGAGCTGTTTTTT. This translates into CASSPAGGRVTGELFF.